The subject of this entry is one TCR beta chain. No antigen is known for it. Produced via immunoSEQ multiplex PCR; TCRdb's table is partial and in-frame only. The sample yields around 29,000 clones, over 90% seen once. This CDR3 contains 13 residues. With V trimmed by 4 bases and J by 2 bases, 1 base remained unmatched. Germline CDR1 is MNHEY and CDR2 is SVGAGI. These data are taken from a study of T cell responses to AZD1222 COVID-19 vaccine. General study results and limits: When two AZD1222 doses had been given, Spike-specific TCR breadth and depth rose. At baseline, seropositivity was found in only a handful of AZD1222 recipients. Sampling that yielded the repertoires occurred only after the peak T cell response.

This material consisted of peripheral blood, taken on day 0 of AZD1222 vaccination. V gene TRBV6-5 combines with J gene TRBJ1-2; 7 bases align to TRBD1. The clonotype comes from an adult in good health. Here the CDR3 reads CASSWDSNYGYTF. CDR3 DNA sequence: TGTGCCAGCAGTTGGGACAGCAACTATGGCTACACCTTC.